A single sample is the source of the 29 T cell receptor beta chains below, sequenced in a study of control samples from healthy donors and cancer patients. Sequencing used immunoSEQ multiplex PCR; TCRdb keeps in-frame clones, though not all of them. The sample includes around 50,000 clones, 91% of them seen just once. The sequenced material came from PBMCs. The receptors here all came from a man aged 25 to 40 with colorectal cancer.

This clone was detected only once. The chain carries TRBV2 and TRBJ1-5; no clear D. V was shortened by 3 bases and J by 3 bases, with 6 bases between the two germline ends. CDR1 is SNHLY, CDR2 FYNNEI, per germline. The CDR3 runs 13 residues. CDR3 protein: CASSERANQPQHF. CDR3 nucleotide sequence: TGTGCCAGCAGTGAGCGGGCCAATCAGCCCCAGCATTTT.

The V gene is TRBV7-2, the J gene TRBJ2-3; no clear D. The V end was cut by 5 bases, the J end by 0 bases, with 12 bases between. In germline, CDR1 is SGHTA, CDR2 FQGNSA. The CDR3 length is 15 residues. The CDR3 sequence is CASSPRGHSTDTQYF. CDR3 sequence (DNA): TGTGCCAGCAGCCCCCGCGGTCACAGCACAGATACGCAGTATTTT.

The chain has TRBV7-9 and TRBJ1-1; D unclear. The CDR3 has 15 amino acids. Trimming removed 5 bases at V and 1 base at J, with 14 bases between. Germline assignment: CDR1 SEHNR and CDR2 FQNEAQ (reference sequence). The CDR3 bases are TGTGCCAGCAGCCATCCTTTGACGGGGAACACTGAAGCTTTCTTT. The encoded protein is CASSHPLTGNTEAFF. Full variable domain (outside the CDR3, taken from reference TRBV7-9 and TRBJ1-1): DTGVSQNPRHKITKRGQNVTFRCDPISEHNRLYWYRQTLGQGPEFLTYFQNEAQLEKSRLLSDRFSAERPKGSFSTLEIQRTEQGDSAMYLCASSHPLTGNTEAFFGQGTRLTVV.

This clone was found once. V gene TRBV24-1 combines with J gene TRBJ2-1, with 7 bases lining up with TRBD2. V shed 5 bases, J shed 0 bases, and the junction held 3 bases outside the gene matches. Per the germline V gene, CDR1 is KGHDR and CDR2 is SFDVKD. CDR3 length: 15 residues. The CDR3 sequence: CATSVTGGSYNEQFF. Here the CDR3 DNA reads TGTGCCACCAGTGTGACGGGGGGCTCCTACAATGAGCAGTTCTTC.

V gene TRBV24-1 combines with J gene TRBJ1-6; TRBD1 is a possible D gene (6 bases). Trimming took 8 bases from V and 10 from J, leaving 14 bases between them. The CDR3 consists of 13 residues. Germline V gives CDR1 KGHDR, CDR2 SFDVKD. Written as DNA, the CDR3 is TGTGCCACCAAGGCAGGGGCCGAGTCACCCCTCCACTTT. As protein: CATKAGAESPLHF.

This chain links TRBV11-2 with TRBJ2-5; TRBD1 agrees at 9 bases. V shed 5 bases and J 12 bases; nucleotides not matched to a gene: 7. The CDR3 spans 12 residues. Germline values: CDR1 SGHAT, CDR2 FQNNGV. CDR3 bases: TGTGCCAGCAGCCCCCCGGACAGGGGAAAGTACTTC. Amino acid sequence: CASSPPDRGKYF.

The V call is TRBV6-5, the J call TRBJ2-1; 8 bases agree with TRBD2. The CDR3 sequence is 15 residues long. The V segment lost 0 bases and the J segment 15 bases; nucleotides outside the gene matches: 13. Germline V gives CDR1 MNHEY, CDR2 SVGAGI. For the CDR3, the DNA is TGTGCCAGCAGTTACTCATCCAGCGGGGGAGTGTCGCGGTTCTTC. Translating gives CASSYSSSGGVSRFF.

This clone is a singleton in its sample. The chain has TRBV6-1 and TRBJ1-2; D ambiguous. Trimming cost V 0 bases and J 4 bases, with 12 bases left between them. The CDR3 is made up of 15 amino acids. The germline gives CDR1 MNHNS, CDR2 SASEGT. The CDR3: CASSEASKTLYGYTF. In nucleotides, the CDR3 is TGTGCCAGCAGTGAAGCATCAAAGACCCTCTATGGCTACACCTTC.

The V call is TRBV6-5, the J call TRBJ1-6, with D tentatively TRBD1 (5 bases). Trimming removed 7 bases from V and 6 bases from J, with 16 bases in between. The CDR3 spans 15 residues. Germline CDR1 reads MNHEY; CDR2 reads SVGAGI. In DNA, the CDR3 is TGTGCCAGCACTCCCGGGCCGAGGGGTAATTCACCCCTCCACTTT. Translation gives CASTPGPRGNSPLHF.

This sequence joins TRBV7-9 and TRBJ1-3; 10 nucleotides match TRBD1. This CDR3 comprises 15 residues. Germline lookup yields CDR1 SEHNR and CDR2 FQNEAQ (reference sequence). With 5 bases clipped from V and 6 bases from J, the junction kept 7 bases outside the gene matches. As DNA, the CDR3 is TGTGCCAGCAGCCTGATGGGGACAGGGGAAAACACCATATATTTT. Translation: CASSLMGTGENTIYF.

The gene calls are TRBV6-1 and TRBJ1-1, with D possibly being TRBD1 (5 bases). CDR1 is MNHNS and CDR2 is SASEGT in the germline V gene. Between the trimmed V and J ends, which lost 4 bases and 2 bases, there was a span of 17 bases. This CDR3 is built from 16 residues. The CDR3 region is CASSVPFTGKNTEAFF. In nucleotides, the CDR3 is TGTGCCAGCAGTGTACCCTTTACAGGTAAAAACACTGAAGCTTTCTTT.

The V and J genes are TRBV7-2 and TRBJ2-5, with 8 bases aligning to TRBD2. J gave up 2 bases and V 0 bases, and 5 bases lay outside the gene matches. The CDR3 length is 16 residues. CDR1 is SGHTA, CDR2 FQGNSA, per germline. DNA for the CDR3: TGTGCCAGCAGCTTAGCATCCGGCGGGGGGCAAGAGACCCAGTACTTC. Its translation is CASSLASGGGQETQYF.

The gene calls are TRBV10-3 and TRBJ1-3, with D uncertain. Germline-derived CDR1 and CDR2 are ENHRY and SYGVKD. The ends were cut back, 2 bases at V and 0 bases at J, with 2 bases in the middle. The CDR3 consists of 13 residues. DNA of the CDR3: TGTGCCATCAGTGAGGTCTCTGGAAACACCATATATTTT. Residues: CAISEVSGNTIYF.

The chain carries TRBV10-3 and TRBJ1-1, with D unclear. There are 16 residues in the CDR3. Germline V lookup: CDR1 ENHRY, CDR2 SYGVKD. V lost 6 bases to trimming and J lost 3 bases, with 20 bases between them. The CDR3 coding sequence is TGTGCCATCAGAGACACGGGAATCGGGCGGGACACTGAAGCTTTCTTT. Its protein product is CAIRDTGIGRDTEAFF.

In this sample, this clone turned up a few times. V gene TRBV9 combines with J gene TRBJ2-1; TRBD1 is a possible D gene (7 bases). Germline lookup yields CDR1 SGDLS and CDR2 YYNGEE. The ends were cut back, 7 bases at V and 7 bases at J, with 15 bases in the middle. The CDR3 has 13 amino acids. The CDR3 bases are TGTGCCAGCTCGTTTGCGGGACAGAATGAGCAGTTCTTC. Protein: CASSFAGQNEQFF.

The chain recombines TRBV5-6 with TRBJ2-3; D is undetermined. Trimming removed 0 bases at V and 2 bases at J, with 7 bases between. Germline values: CDR1 SGHDT, CDR2 YYEEEE. This CDR3 contains 14 residues. The CDR3: CASSLGLNTDTQYF. CDR3 nucleotide sequence: TGTGCCAGCAGCTTGGGACTGAACACAGATACGCAGTATTTT.

This clone was seen just once. The chain recombines TRBV6-4 with TRBJ2-1; TRBD2 matches 8 bases. Trimming at V came to 5 bases and at J to 8 bases, leaving 17 bases not matched to a gene. This CDR3 is 17 amino acids long. Germline values: CDR1 MRHNA, CDR2 SNTAGT. This CDR3 is CASSSRGGGGGKDEQFF. CDR3 coding DNA: TGTGCCAGCAGTAGCCGCGGGGGAGGCGGGGGGAAGGATGAGCAGTTCTTC.

This clone was found once. This rearrangement joins TRBV4-1 to TRBJ1-4; 9 bases agree with TRBD1. CDR1 MGHRA and CDR2 YSYEKL come from the germline V gene. The CDR3 consists of 13 residues. V shed 6 bases, J shed 8 bases, and the junction held 4 bases outside the gene matches. DNA of the CDR3: TGCGCCAGCAGTCGGGACAGGGAAGAAAAACTGTTTTTT. It specifies CASSRDREEKLFF.

The chain recombines TRBV19 with TRBJ1-2; D is perhaps TRBD1 (6 bases). This CDR3 spans 14 amino acids. Germline V gene data show CDR1 as LNHDA and CDR2 as SQIVND (reference sequence). Trimming took 1 base from V and 4 from J, leaving 10 bases between them. CDR3 region: CASSIAEGGYGYTF. The CDR3 region has the DNA TGTGCCAGTAGTATAGCTGAGGGGGGCTATGGCTACACCTTC. Complete variable domain (other parts from reference TRBV19 and TRBJ1-2): DGGITQSPKYLFRKEGQNVTLSCEQNLNHDAMYWYRQDPGQGLRLIYYSQIVNDFQKGDIAEGYSVSREKKESFPLTVTSAQKNPTAFYLCASSIAEGGYGYTFGSGTRLTVV.

The chain joins TRBV5-1 to TRBJ2-7, with 10 bases fitting TRBD1. V shed 0 bases and J 7 bases; nucleotides not matched to a gene: 7. The germline gives CDR1 SGHRS, CDR2 YFSETQ. This CDR3 comprises 15 residues. CDR3 region: CASSLAGDRGREQYF. Here the CDR3 DNA reads TGCGCCAGCAGCTTGGCTGGTGACAGGGGGCGGGAGCAGTACTTC.

The rearrangement links TRBV30 to TRBJ1-2; no clear D gene. Germline V lookup: CDR1 GTSNPN, CDR2 SVGIG (reference sequence). CDR3 size: 15 residues. Between the trimmed V and J ends, which lost 0 bases and 0 bases, there was a span of 11 bases. The CDR3 loop is CAWSVRDLANYGYTF. The CDR3 DNA reads as TGTGCCTGGAGTGTACGAGATTTAGCTAACTATGGCTACACCTTC.

The chain is built from TRBV9 and TRBJ1-1; D is ambiguous. V was cut by 0 bases and J by 0 bases, with 6 bases left in between. Looked up from germline, CDR1 is SGDLS and CDR2 is YYNGEE. CDR3 size: 14 residues. DNA of the CDR3: TGTGCCAGCAGCGTAGTGGGAGTGAACACTGAAGCTTTCTTT. This gives the protein CASSVVGVNTEAFF.

The genes are TRBV7-9 and TRBJ1-2; D gene ambiguous. Germline CDR1 SEHNR, CDR2 FQNEAQ (reference sequence). The CDR3 length is 13 residues. Trimming removed 4 bases at V and 3 bases at J, with 9 bases between. Here the CDR3 DNA reads TGTGCCAGCAGCTCGACTGAAGACTATGGCTACACCTTC. It yields the protein CASSSTEDYGYTF.

The rearrangement joins TRBV5-4 to TRBJ2-1; possibly TRBD1 for D (6 bases). The CDR3 is 16 amino acids. The germline V gene has CDR1 SGHNT and CDR2 YYREEE (reference sequence). Trimming took off 4 bases at V and 4 bases at J, with 18 bases between the two ends. CDR3 region: CASSPRGGDNYNEQFF. The CDR3 coding sequence is TGTGCCAGCAGCCCCCGGGGTGGGGACAATTACAATGAGCAGTTCTTC.

The J gene is TRBJ1-1, the V gene TRBV5-4; a possible D gene is TRBD1 (6 bases). Germline loops: CDR1 SGHNT, CDR2 YYREEE (reference sequence). CDR3 size: 13 residues. Trimming shortened V by 3 bases and J by 6 bases, and 12 bases separated the two germline ends. CDR3 DNA: TGTGCCAGCAGCTCACAGGGAAGATCTGAAGCTTTCTTT. It specifies CASSSQGRSEAFF.

The gene calls are TRBV7-2 and TRBJ1-2, with 7 bases matching TRBD1. CDR3 length: 16 amino acids. The germline gives CDR1 SGHTA, CDR2 FQGNSA. The V segment lost 1 base and the J segment 4 bases; nucleotides outside the gene matches: 9. Here the CDR3 DNA reads TGTGCCAGCAGCTTAGTCGAGGGGGCGCGGGGCTATGGCTACACCTTC. Its translation: CASSLVEGARGYGYTF.

The chain carries TRBV23-1 and TRBJ2-4, with D unresolved. TRBV23-1 is noted as an ORF with a role that remains uncertain. The CDR3 is made up of 15 amino acids. The V gene lost 1 base and the J gene lost 0 bases, with 7 bases spanning the gap. CDR3 sequence: CASSQLRLAKNIQYF. CDR3 nucleotides: TGCGCCAGCAGTCAATTGAGACTAGCCAAAAACATTCAGTACTTC.

The chain joins TRBV7-9 to TRBJ1-2; TRBD1 might be the D (6 bases). This CDR3 has 13 residues. The V end was cut by 7 bases, the J end by 6 bases, with 15 bases between. The germline V gene encodes CDR1 SEHNR and CDR2 FQNEAQ (reference sequence). CDR3 sequence: CASTWTAPDGYTF. For the CDR3, the DNA is TGTGCCAGCACCTGGACAGCGCCTGATGGCTACACCTTC.

The chain links TRBV5-1 to TRBJ2-1, with 10 positions matching TRBD2. The V and J ends lost 4 bases and 4 bases, in that order; junction bases with no gene match: 2. Germline loops: CDR1 SGHRS, CDR2 YFSETQ. The CDR3 spans 14 residues. CDR3 nucleotides: TGCGCCAGCAGCCGACTAGCGGGTTACAATGAGCAGTTCTTC. It is translated as CASSRLAGYNEQFF.